This T cell receptor (beta chain) was captured by sequencing in a study of PD-L1 blockade in urothelial cancer. As for the study in general: Patients initiated atezolizumab around 2014 at 1,200 mg intravenously every 3 weeks. About 85% of the roughly 30 patients comprised males who had bladder-origin urothelial cancer. Blood was analyzed 3 weeks (second dose) and 6 weeks after treatment start.

V was trimmed by 2 bases and J by 3 bases, leaving 16 bases between them. Germline-derived CDR1 and CDR2 are SQVTM and ANQGSEA. The length of the CDR3 is 15 residues. The time point was: pretreatment peripheral blood. Study results and caveats: Patients with below-median pretreatment blood clonality survived longer.

With regard to this clone: Its antigen is unknown.

Data came from immunoSEQ multiplex PCR; TCRdb stores just in-frame clones and leaves some out. The sample has about 49,000 clones, 70% to 80% seen once; the top ten hold about 10%. This rearrangement joins TRBV29-1 to TRBJ1-2; tentative D call: TRBD1 (5 bases). Here the sequenced sample was PBMCs, taken around atezolizumab (anti-PD-L1) treatment. The receptor's source is a man between 65 and 79 years old with urothelial cancer. The CDR3 coding sequence is TGCAGCGTTGAAAGTCAGCGGGGAGGGGACTATGGCTACACCTTC. Protein sequence: CSVESQRGGDYGYTF.